The present T cell receptor (beta chain) was sequenced within a study of radiation and T cells in renal cell carcinoma. Study-wide findings and caveats: In blood, top tumor clones expanded by 2 weeks, shrinking by 4.

A note on this clone: No antigen is known for it.

Time point denoted: blood 4 weeks post-SBRT, at nephrectomy. Treatment reported: 15 Gy SBRT to primary tumor, nephrectomy 4 weeks later. Nephrectomy followed 15 Gy stereotactic body radiation by 4 weeks. Serial blood draws occurred at baseline and 2 and 4 weeks post-SBRT. Produced via immunoSEQ multiplex PCR; TCRdb's table is partial and in-frame only. The sample lists tens of thousands of clones; just under 85% were seen once. CDR1 is LNHDA, CDR2 SQIVND, per germline (reference sequence). Trimming left V 8 bases short and J 2 bases short, with 5 bases between. CDR3 length equals 11 residues. This TCR came from a middle-aged man with renal cell carcinoma. Specimen: blood, collected from a patient whose treatment included radiotherapy and nephrectomy. The chain joins TRBV19 to TRBJ2-3, with D unresolved. This CDR3 is CASANTDTQYF. CDR3 DNA: TGTGCCAGTGCCAACACAGATACGCAGTATTTT.